These T cell receptor beta chains were read from a single sample in a study of T cell responses to AZD1222 COVID-19 vaccine. The protocol was immunoSEQ multiplex PCR, while the TCRdb copy is restricted to in-frame clones and leaves out a portion. The sample yields 75,000 to 100,000 clones, approximately 90% seen once. Material: peripheral blood, obtained 28 days after the second AZD1222 dose. The receptors here all came from an adult who received the AZD1222 COVID-19 vaccine. Each CDR3 is given with its conserved first and last residue. Fields, in order: CDR3 DNA, CDR3 protein, J gene, D gene, V gene, clone size, CDR3 length. The D gene is left open where the match is weak. Clone size is shown for a subset of rows, as once, few, many or a class of expanded clone.

cdr3_nt: TGTGCCAGTAGTATAGAAAACAGGAAGCCCCAGCATTTT; cdr3_aa: CASSIENRKPQHF; j_call: TRBJ1-5; d_call: .; v_call: TRBV19; clone_size: .; cdr3_length: 13
cdr3_nt: TGCGCCAGCAGCTGGGATGGGGCTGGGGCCAACGTCCTGACTTTC; cdr3_aa: CASSWDGAGANVLTF; j_call: TRBJ2-6; d_call: .; v_call: TRBV5-1; clone_size: few; cdr3_length: 15
cdr3_nt: TGCGCCAGCAGCTTCCAGGGGGGCGGCACTGAAGCTTTCTTT; cdr3_aa: CASSFQGGGTEAFF; j_call: TRBJ1-1; d_call: TRBD1; v_call: TRBV5-1; clone_size: .; cdr3_length: 14
cdr3_nt: TGCGCCAGCAGCCCCCGGACAGAACCAGCCAAAAACATTCAGTACTTC; cdr3_aa: CASSPRTEPAKNIQYF; j_call: TRBJ2-4; d_call: .; v_call: TRBV5-1; clone_size: .; cdr3_length: 16
cdr3_nt: TGTGCTAGTGGTTTCGCTGTGGGAGGGACGGCGAACACCGGGGAGCTGTTTTTT; cdr3_aa: CASGFAVGGTANTGELFF; j_call: TRBJ2-2; d_call: TRBD2; v_call: TRBV12-5; clone_size: .; cdr3_length: 18
cdr3_nt: TGCGCCAGCAGCCAAGCCCTGAACAGACAGACCGGGGAGCTGTTTTTT; cdr3_aa: CASSQALNRQTGELFF; j_call: TRBJ2-2; d_call: .; v_call: TRBV4-1; clone_size: .; cdr3_length: 16
cdr3_nt: TGTGCCTGGAACCTATGGACAGGGGGCTCTGAAGCTTTCTTT; cdr3_aa: CAWNLWTGGSEAFF; j_call: TRBJ1-1; d_call: TRBD1; v_call: TRBV30; clone_size: .; cdr3_length: 14
cdr3_nt: TGTGCCAGCAGTTTATCTAGCGGGGGCTATTCGGAGCAGTTCTTC; cdr3_aa: CASSLSSGGYSEQFF; j_call: TRBJ2-1; d_call: TRBD2; v_call: TRBV27; clone_size: few; cdr3_length: 15
cdr3_nt: TGTGCCAGGATGCCGGGACAGGGAGCATACAATGAGCAGTTCTTC; cdr3_aa: CARMPGQGAYNEQFF; j_call: TRBJ2-1; d_call: TRBD1; v_call: TRBV25-1; clone_size: .; cdr3_length: 15
cdr3_nt: TGTGCCAGCAGTGGAAATGGCGGGGGAAACTCTGGGGCCAACGTCCTGACTTTC; cdr3_aa: CASSGNGGGNSGANVLTF; j_call: TRBJ2-6; d_call: TRBD2; v_call: TRBV2; clone_size: .; cdr3_length: 18
cdr3_nt: TGTGCCAGCAGTGGGGGAGCCAGGGGGAACCCCTACGAGCAGTACTTC; cdr3_aa: CASSGGARGNPYEQYF; j_call: TRBJ2-7; d_call: TRBD1; v_call: TRBV6-1; clone_size: .; cdr3_length: 16
cdr3_nt: TGTGCCAGCAGCCCACAGGGGGCGGGTTCACCCCTCCACTTT; cdr3_aa: CASSPQGAGSPLHF; j_call: TRBJ1-6; d_call: TRBD1; v_call: TRBV7-3; clone_size: .; cdr3_length: 14
cdr3_nt: TGTGCCAGCAGCTCCGGCCCTAGCCGTGAAGCTTTCTTT; cdr3_aa: CASSSGPSREAFF; j_call: TRBJ1-1; d_call: .; v_call: TRBV11-3; clone_size: once; cdr3_length: 13
cdr3_nt: TGTGCCAGCAGTTACTTGGGGGAGGATCAGCCCCAGCATTTT; cdr3_aa: CASSYLGEDQPQHF; j_call: TRBJ1-5; d_call: .; v_call: TRBV6-7; clone_size: .; cdr3_length: 14
cdr3_nt: TGTGCCAGCAGCTTATCGGCCATTAGAAAGCAGTACTTC; cdr3_aa: CASSLSAIRKQYF; j_call: TRBJ2-7; d_call: .; v_call: TRBV5-6; clone_size: many; cdr3_length: 13
cdr3_nt: TGTGCCAGCAGCCTTAGCGGGGGGAGAAATGAGCAGTTCTTC; cdr3_aa: CASSLSGGRNEQFF; j_call: TRBJ2-1; d_call: TRBD2; v_call: TRBV5-5; clone_size: .; cdr3_length: 14
cdr3_nt: TGTGCCAGCAGCGTAGGACCCGGATACGAGCAGTACTTC; cdr3_aa: CASSVGPGYEQYF; j_call: TRBJ2-7; d_call: .; v_call: TRBV9; clone_size: .; cdr3_length: 13
cdr3_nt: TGTGCCAGCAGCACCTCCGGGACAGGGGCCCGAAAAGGTCGTGGAAACACCATATATTTT; cdr3_aa: CASSTSGTGARKGRGNTIYF; j_call: TRBJ1-3; d_call: TRBD1; v_call: TRBV7-9; clone_size: .; cdr3_length: 20
cdr3_nt: TGTGCCAGCTCACTCCGGGACAGGGGAGGAGGTGAGCAGTTCTTC; cdr3_aa: CASSLRDRGGGEQFF; j_call: TRBJ2-1; d_call: TRBD1; v_call: TRBV18; clone_size: .; cdr3_length: 15
cdr3_nt: TGTGCCAGCAGCTTAGAGGGGCTCGGTGAAGCTTTCTTT; cdr3_aa: CASSLEGLGEAFF; j_call: TRBJ1-1; d_call: .; v_call: TRBV11-2; clone_size: .; cdr3_length: 13
cdr3_nt: TGTGCCAGTAGTCCAATGGCAGGGACCACTGAAGCTTTCTTT; cdr3_aa: CASSPMAGTTEAFF; j_call: TRBJ1-1; d_call: .; v_call: TRBV19; clone_size: .; cdr3_length: 14
cdr3_nt: TGTGCCAGCAGCCACCAGGGGGGATACAATGAGCAGTTCTTC; cdr3_aa: CASSHQGGYNEQFF; j_call: TRBJ2-1; d_call: .; v_call: TRBV3-1/TRBV3-2; clone_size: .; cdr3_length: 14
cdr3_nt: TGTGCCAGCAGTTACTCGATTCGGGGGTCCCGGGGAGGCTACACCTTC; cdr3_aa: CASSYSIRGSRGGYTF; j_call: TRBJ1-2; d_call: .; v_call: TRBV6-5; clone_size: .; cdr3_length: 16
cdr3_nt: TGTGCCAGCTCTACGTTAGGGGTTGAGCAGTTCTTC; cdr3_aa: CASSTLGVEQFF; j_call: TRBJ2-1; d_call: .; v_call: TRBV12-3/TRBV12-4; clone_size: .; cdr3_length: 12
cdr3_nt: TGCGCCAGCAGTCAGATGGGGACAGTCGATAGCTACGAGCAGTACTTC; cdr3_aa: CASSQMGTVDSYEQYF; j_call: TRBJ2-7; d_call: TRBD1; v_call: TRBV23-1; clone_size: .; cdr3_length: 16
cdr3_nt: TGTGCCATCAGACCTAACAGGGGGCCCGCCGGGGAGCTGTTTTTT; cdr3_aa: CAIRPNRGPAGELFF; j_call: TRBJ2-2; d_call: TRBD1; v_call: TRBV10-3; clone_size: .; cdr3_length: 15
cdr3_nt: TGTGCCAGCAGCTTAGGAGGGACGTTTGGGCACACCGGGGAGCTGTTTTTT; cdr3_aa: CASSLGGTFGHTGELFF; j_call: TRBJ2-2; d_call: .; v_call: TRBV5-6; clone_size: .; cdr3_length: 17
cdr3_nt: TGTGCCAGTAGTACTCTACTTGGGACAGCGAGGAGTCAGCCCCAGCATTTT; cdr3_aa: CASSTLLGTARSQPQHF; j_call: TRBJ1-5; d_call: TRBD1; v_call: TRBV19; clone_size: .; cdr3_length: 17
cdr3_nt: TGTGCCACCAGTACTTTGTCGGGGACCGGGGAGCGCAATGAGCAGTTCTTC; cdr3_aa: CATSTLSGTGERNEQFF; j_call: TRBJ2-1; d_call: .; v_call: TRBV24-1; clone_size: .; cdr3_length: 17
cdr3_nt: TGTGCCAGCAGTCCCCCCGAGGCAGGGTGGAGTAACTATGGCTACACCTTC; cdr3_aa: CASSPPEAGWSNYGYTF; j_call: TRBJ1-2; d_call: .; v_call: TRBV6-2/TRBV6-3; clone_size: .; cdr3_length: 17
cdr3_nt: TGTGCCAGCAGTTTGAGGGGTGACTATGGCTACACCTTC; cdr3_aa: CASSLRGDYGYTF; j_call: TRBJ1-2; d_call: .; v_call: TRBV27; clone_size: .; cdr3_length: 13
cdr3_nt: TGTGCCAGCAGGGTGGAGGGACGAGGGTGGATGGATGAGCAGTTCTTC; cdr3_aa: CASRVEGRGWMDEQFF; j_call: TRBJ2-1; d_call: .; v_call: TRBV27; clone_size: .; cdr3_length: 16
cdr3_nt: TGTGCCAGCTCACCGAATTCAGGGTCGGATGGCTACACCTTC; cdr3_aa: CASSPNSGSDGYTF; j_call: TRBJ1-2; d_call: .; v_call: TRBV18; clone_size: .; cdr3_length: 14
cdr3_nt: TGTGCCAGCAGCTACGGACAGGGGGCCGACGATAAGCAGTACTTC; cdr3_aa: CASSYGQGADDKQYF; j_call: TRBJ2-7; d_call: TRBD1; v_call: TRBV6-5; clone_size: .; cdr3_length: 15
cdr3_nt: TGTGCCAGCAGCTTAGGGTCAGCGGGGGGCCCGAACTTC; cdr3_aa: CASSLGSAGGPNF; j_call: TRBJ2-5; d_call: TRBD2; v_call: TRBV13; clone_size: .; cdr3_length: 13
cdr3_nt: TGTGCCAGCAGCTTCGAGGGGGACGTATCCATCAATGAGCAGTTCTTC; cdr3_aa: CASSFEGDVSINEQFF; j_call: TRBJ2-1; d_call: .; v_call: TRBV5-8; clone_size: .; cdr3_length: 16
cdr3_nt: TGTGCCAGCAGTATATTTACAGGGGGCTCTGGAAACACCATATATTTT; cdr3_aa: CASSIFTGGSGNTIYF; j_call: TRBJ1-3; d_call: TRBD1; v_call: TRBV2; clone_size: .; cdr3_length: 16
cdr3_nt: TGTGCCAGCAGTGAAGCTGCGCCCGGGGCCTATGGCTACACCTTC; cdr3_aa: CASSEAAPGAYGYTF; j_call: TRBJ1-2; d_call: .; v_call: TRBV2; clone_size: .; cdr3_length: 15
cdr3_nt: TGTGCCAGCAGTCGAATTAGGGACTCCTACGAGCAGTACTTC; cdr3_aa: CASSRIRDSYEQYF; j_call: TRBJ2-7; d_call: .; v_call: TRBV13; clone_size: .; cdr3_length: 14
cdr3_nt: TGTGCCAGCAGGGAAGGTCTGAACACTGAAGCTTTCTTT; cdr3_aa: CASREGLNTEAFF; j_call: TRBJ1-1; d_call: .; v_call: TRBV6-4; clone_size: .; cdr3_length: 13
cdr3_nt: TGTGCCAGCAGTTTTACAGGGAAGGGGACTGAAGCTTTCTTT; cdr3_aa: CASSFTGKGTEAFF; j_call: TRBJ1-1; d_call: .; v_call: TRBV7-3; clone_size: .; cdr3_length: 14
cdr3_nt: TGTGCCACCAGCGCCCGCCGGGGCTATGGCTACACCTTC; cdr3_aa: CATSARRGYGYTF; j_call: TRBJ1-2; d_call: .; v_call: TRBV15; clone_size: .; cdr3_length: 13
cdr3_nt: TGTGCCAGCATCGGTCCCCCAGGGAACTATGGCTACACCTTC; cdr3_aa: CASIGPPGNYGYTF; j_call: TRBJ1-2; d_call: .; v_call: TRBV28; clone_size: .; cdr3_length: 14
cdr3_nt: TGTGCCAGCAGCTTGCCGGGGGACAGGGTCTATGGCTACACCTTC; cdr3_aa: CASSLPGDRVYGYTF; j_call: TRBJ1-2; d_call: TRBD1; v_call: TRBV5-6; clone_size: .; cdr3_length: 15
cdr3_nt: TGTGCAAGTCGCTTAGTCTGGCGACTAGGGTACGAGCAGTACTTC; cdr3_aa: CASRLVWRLGYEQYF; j_call: TRBJ2-7; d_call: .; v_call: TRBV12-2; clone_size: .; cdr3_length: 15
cdr3_nt: TGTGCCAGCGCATGGGTTGGAGGCAATCAGCCCCAGCATTTT; cdr3_aa: CASAWVGGNQPQHF; j_call: TRBJ1-5; d_call: .; v_call: TRBV2; clone_size: .; cdr3_length: 14
cdr3_nt: TGTGCCAGCAGTTTAGGACAGGGCAATGGCTACACCTTC; cdr3_aa: CASSLGQGNGYTF; j_call: TRBJ1-2; d_call: TRBD1; v_call: TRBV12-3/TRBV12-4; clone_size: .; cdr3_length: 13
cdr3_nt: TGTGCCAGCAGCTTAGCAGGGGGCACTGGCTACACCTTC; cdr3_aa: CASSLAGGTGYTF; j_call: TRBJ1-2; d_call: TRBD1; v_call: TRBV7-3; clone_size: .; cdr3_length: 13
cdr3_nt: TGTGCCAGCAGTAATCCGCGGGGCCTAACCGTCTTC; cdr3_aa: CASSNPRGLTVF; j_call: TRBJ2-1; d_call: .; v_call: TRBV6-5; clone_size: .; cdr3_length: 12
cdr3_nt: TGTGCCGTCGGGACTACCTCCACAGATACGCAGTATTTT; cdr3_aa: CAVGTTSTDTQYF; j_call: TRBJ2-3; d_call: TRBD2; v_call: TRBV10-3; clone_size: .; cdr3_length: 13
cdr3_nt: TGTGCCAGCAGCCGGTGGGGGGCAGGTGGCAATCAGCCCCAGCATTTT; cdr3_aa: CASSRWGAGGNQPQHF; j_call: TRBJ1-5; d_call: .; v_call: TRBV5-4; clone_size: once; cdr3_length: 16
cdr3_nt: TGTGCCAGCAGCCAAGATGGCCCAGCAGCTAACTATGGCTACACCTTC; cdr3_aa: CASSQDGPAANYGYTF; j_call: TRBJ1-2; d_call: .; v_call: TRBV4-2; clone_size: .; cdr3_length: 16
cdr3_nt: TGTGCCAGCAGCTTAGAGGGACAGGGGGCGGCTACTGAAGCTTTCTTT; cdr3_aa: CASSLEGQGAATEAFF; j_call: TRBJ1-1; d_call: TRBD1; v_call: TRBV7-8; clone_size: .; cdr3_length: 16
cdr3_nt: TGTGCCAGCAGCTTGGAGGGGCCCTCCTACGAGCAGTACTTC; cdr3_aa: CASSLEGPSYEQYF; j_call: TRBJ2-7; d_call: .; v_call: TRBV5-5; clone_size: .; cdr3_length: 14
cdr3_nt: TGTGCCAGCAGTTTAGGGGGGGCACGCACCGGGGAGCTGTTTTTT; cdr3_aa: CASSLGGARTGELFF; j_call: TRBJ2-2; d_call: .; v_call: TRBV28; clone_size: .; cdr3_length: 15
cdr3_nt: TGTGCCAGCAGGAGGGGAGGAGGGGGCTCCTACGAGCAGTACTTC; cdr3_aa: CASRRGGGGSYEQYF; j_call: TRBJ2-7; d_call: .; v_call: TRBV28; clone_size: .; cdr3_length: 15
cdr3_nt: TGTGCCAGCACTTCGGGACAGAACACTGAAGCTTTCTTT; cdr3_aa: CASTSGQNTEAFF; j_call: TRBJ1-1; d_call: .; v_call: TRBV12-3/TRBV12-4; clone_size: once; cdr3_length: 13
cdr3_nt: TGTGCCAGTAGGCATAACTACAGGTTGGAGCAGTTCTTC; cdr3_aa: CASRHNYRLEQFF; j_call: TRBJ2-1; d_call: .; v_call: TRBV19; clone_size: .; cdr3_length: 13
cdr3_nt: TGTGCCAGCAGTTACTCGGGAAACAATCAGCCCCAGCATTTT; cdr3_aa: CASSYSGNNQPQHF; j_call: TRBJ1-5; d_call: .; v_call: TRBV6-2/TRBV6-3; clone_size: .; cdr3_length: 14
cdr3_nt: TGTGCCAGCAGCCAAGGAATTACCGGGGAGCTGTTTTTT; cdr3_aa: CASSQGITGELFF; j_call: TRBJ2-2; d_call: .; v_call: TRBV7-9; clone_size: .; cdr3_length: 13